This T cell receptor (beta chain) came from a study of T cells expressing NK-cell markers. At the level of the study: Sorted T-cell subsets CD3+CD56+NKG2C+, CD3+CD56+NKG2C- and CD3+CD56-NKG2C+ were TCR beta-sequenced. HCMV seropositivity marked most of the eight sequenced donors; one was seronegative.

Germline V gene data show CDR1 as MNHNS and CDR2 as SASEGT. The CDR3 spans 16 residues. Overall study findings and caveats: Roughly 6 donors had dominant NKG2C+ clonotypes that comprised about 1.0-7.0% of their CD8+ T cells.

In regard to this clonotype: The target antigen is unknown.

Scientists made TCR beta cDNA using 5'RACE template switching with UMIs. Reanalyzing the 5' RACE reads, TCRdb keeps one entry per CDR3 protein, without DNA. The listing records about 550,000 distinct CDR3 sequences. The chain combines TRBV6-1 with TRBJ2-1; TCRdb's D gene call, TRBD2, goes unchecked for lack of DNA. The sequenced material came from blood T cells: a sorted CD56 or NKG2C T cell subset, CD4+ or CD8+ T cells, or bulk PBMC T cells (not recorded which). The receptor was isolated from a man aged 18 to 29 in good health. The CDR3 loop is CASKGSSGRWPYEQFF.